What follows is one TCR beta chain and its context. Germline-derived CDR1 and CDR2 are LGHNT and FRNRAP. CDR3 size: 14 residues. V dropped 1 base and J dropped 4 bases, with 10 bases sitting between them. The source of the sample is a study of blood T cell repertoires in COVID-19. Here immunoSEQ multiplex PCR was the method, and the copy in TCRdb shows in-frame clones only, minus some. The sample yields 140,000 to 150,000 clones, approximately 88% seen once. The sample comprised peripheral blood. The clonotype originates from a human donor in a cohort sampled during active COVID-19. This chain connects TRBV12-5 to TRBJ2-5, with a weak D call TRBD1 (5 bases). For the CDR3, the DNA is TGTGCTAGTGGTTTGGACAGGTTGGTAGAGACCCAGTACTTC. It is translated as CASGLDRLVETQYF.